What follows are 4 T cell receptor beta chains derived from one specimen sequenced in a study of control samples from healthy donors and cancer patients. The data were produced by immunoSEQ multiplex PCR, yet TCRdb's version contains in-frame clones alone and is incomplete. The profile shows some 110,000 clones, 88% of them singletons. The sample taken for sequencing was blood. The source of these receptors is a woman in her 70s in good health.

The chain links TRBV12-3 or TRBV12-4 to TRBJ1-1; D gene uncertain. The CDR3 has 13 amino acids. Trimming pared 1 base from V and 6 bases from J, leaving 9 bases between. DNA for the CDR3: TGTGCCAGCAGTTTAGGGCGAAGGGCTGAAGCTTTCTTT. As protein: CASSLGRRAEAFF.

The gene calls are TRBV18 and TRBJ2-2, with D perhaps given as TRBD1 or TRBD2 (6 bases each). This CDR3 has 16 amino acids. V was trimmed by 1 base and J by 4 bases, leaving 13 bases between them. Germline assignment: CDR1 KGHSH and CDR2 LQKENI. The CDR3 here is CASSPQNREVTGELFF. In nucleotides, the CDR3 is TGTGCCAGCTCACCACAAAACAGGGAGGTCACCGGGGAGCTGTTTTTT.

The chain combines TRBV7-2 with TRBJ1-1; D unclear. CDR1 and CDR2 (germline): SGHTA, FQGNSA. V was trimmed by 4 bases and J by 5 bases, leaving 14 bases between them. The CDR3 consists of 14 residues. CDR3: CASSSGPSGTEAFF. The CDR3 DNA sequence: TGTGCCAGCAGCTCCGGACCAAGCGGGACTGAAGCTTTCTTT. Together with reference TRBV7-2 and TRBJ1-1, the CDR3 gives the full variable domain: GAGVSQSPSNKVTEKGKDVELRCDPISGHTALYWYRQSLGQGLEFLIYFQGNSAPDKSGLPSDRFSAERTGGSVSTLTIQRTQQEDSAVYLCASSSGPSGTEAFFGQGTRLTVV.

The chain recombines TRBV3-1 (or the pseudogene TRBV3-2) with TRBJ2-1; D gene ambiguous. The V gene's germline CDR1 is LGHDT and CDR2 YNNKEL (reference sequence). The V end lost 0 bases, the J end lost 5 bases, and 8 bases lay between the germline ends. The CDR3 spans 14 residues. CDR3 DNA: TGTGCCAGCAGCCAAGACCTCCCCCACAATGAGCAGTTCTTC. Translating it yields CASSQDLPHNEQFF.